The TCR beta chain described here comes from a study of cytomegalovirus exposure and HLA in healthy donors. Study-wide results and limits: Subsequent analysis revealed that first-cohort TCR clusters tended to co-occur in the approximately 120 validation repertoires. There were 164 TCR beta chains listed as cytomegalovirus-associated.

The donors were in the roughly 130-subject validation cohort; that cohort was separate from the approximately 700-subject first cohort. Losses at the gene ends were 4 bases for V and 4 bases for J; bases not matched to a gene: 5. Germline V gives CDR1 MNHNY, CDR2 SVGAGI (reference sequence). The CDR3 is made up of 16 amino acids. As regards this clone: Its cognate antigen is unknown.

TCRdb's table, derived via immunoSEQ multiplex PCR, lists solely in-frame clones and lacks some. Here the sample spans about 190,000 clones, roughly 80% being singletons. The clonotype comes from a man between 18 and 29 years old in good health and CMV-seropositive. The sequencing input was PBMCs. The V and J genes are TRBV6-6 and TRBJ2-1, with 12 bases that match TRBD2. The DNA for the CDR3 is TGTGCCAGCAGTTCCCCGACTAGCGGGAGTTACAATGAGCAGTTCTTC. Its translation: CASSSPTSGSYNEQFF.